This T cell receptor beta chain appears in the sequencing data of a study of CD8 T cells in Susac syndrome. CD8+ and CD4+ T cells from blood underwent TCR beta sequencing, which was carried out in a high-throughput format. The controls were healthy donors who were matched for age and sex. Negative isolation yielded CD4+ and CD8+ T cells, and FACS enriched TEMRA cells. Germline V gives CDR1 LNHDA, CDR2 SQIVND (reference sequence). This CDR3 is 13 amino acids long. V was clipped by 4 bases and J by 7 bases, with 10 bases between them. Random hexamers served to reverse transcribe roughly 0.5 to 1 ug RNA. Across 54 Vbeta and 13 Jbeta, TCR beta CDR3 was amplified with immunoSEQ multiplex PCR. TCRdb used MiXCR to reprocess the immunoSEQ multiplex PCR reads, holding one entry per CDR3 protein. This table has some 180,000 distinct CDR3 sequences, 93% appearing once.

The J gene is TRBJ1-4, the V gene TRBV19; D unresolved. The sequenced sample was CD4+ T cells from PBMCs. The source is a human donor in good health. This CDR3 reads CASSKDRVEKLFF. The CDR3, as DNA: TGTGCCAGTAGTAAGGACCGGGTTGAAAAACTGTTTTTT.